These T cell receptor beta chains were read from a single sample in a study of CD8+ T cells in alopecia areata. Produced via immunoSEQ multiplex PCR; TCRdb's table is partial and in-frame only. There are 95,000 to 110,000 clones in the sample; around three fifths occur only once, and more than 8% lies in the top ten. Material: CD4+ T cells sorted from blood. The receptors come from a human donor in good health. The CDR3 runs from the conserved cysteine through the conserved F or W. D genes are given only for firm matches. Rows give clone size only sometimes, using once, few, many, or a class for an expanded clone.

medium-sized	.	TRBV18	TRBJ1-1	TGTGCCAGCTCAATGATGGACGGGGGGATGAACACTGAAGCTTTCTTT	CASSMMDGGMNTEAFF
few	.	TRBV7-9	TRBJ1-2	TGTGCCAGCAGCTTAGATGGGGGATCCTACACCTTC	CASSLDGGSYTF
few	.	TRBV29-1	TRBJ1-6	TGCAGCCCCTGGGTGCGGTCACCCCTCCACTTT	CSPWVRSPLHF
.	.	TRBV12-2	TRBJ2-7	TGTGCAAGTCGCTCACAGTCAGGGGGTTACGAGCAGTACTTC	CASRSQSGGYEQYF
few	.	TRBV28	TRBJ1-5	TGTGCCAGCAGGTCACCCCCATTAGGCAATCAGCCCCAGCATTTT	CASRSPPLGNQPQHF
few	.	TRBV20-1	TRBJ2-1	TGCAGTGCTAGCGCCCGTGATGAGCAGTTCTTC	CSASARDEQFF
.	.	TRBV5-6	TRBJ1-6	TGTGCCAGCAGCTTGGGTGGGGTCAATGCTAATTCACCCCTCCACTTT	CASSLGGVNANSPLHF
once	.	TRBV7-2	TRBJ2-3	TGTGCCAGCAGCCCCCTCCCGGGGAACACAGATACGCAGTATTTT	CASSPLPGNTDTQYF
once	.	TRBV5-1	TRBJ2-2	TGCGCCAGCAGCTCGGACAAGTACACCGGGGAGCTGTTTTTT	CASSSDKYTGELFF
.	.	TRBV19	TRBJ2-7	TGTGCCAGTAGTATAAATCCGGTCCCTGTGAAGGAGCAGTACTTC	CASSINPVPVKEQYF
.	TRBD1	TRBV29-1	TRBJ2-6	TGCAGCGTTACTTTAGTTGGACAGGGGGCGTTAGGGGCCAACGTCCTGACTTTC	CSVTLVGQGALGANVLTF
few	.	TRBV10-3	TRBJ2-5	TGTGCCATCAGTGAGAGGGGGGACTCAGAGACCCAGTACTTC	CAISERGDSETQYF
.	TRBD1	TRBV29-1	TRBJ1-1	TGCAGCGTTGAGGAAACAGGGGGACCAAATTTGTTGAACACTGAAGCTTTCTTT	CSVEETGGPNLLNTEAFF
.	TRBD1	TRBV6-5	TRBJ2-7	TGTGCCAGCAACGGAGGGACAGGGGGGTACGAGCAGTACTTC	CASNGGTGGYEQYF
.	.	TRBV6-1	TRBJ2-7	TGTGCCAGCAGTGGAAGGGAGGCAGGGGCAGCGTACGAGCAGTACTTC	CASSGREAGAAYEQYF
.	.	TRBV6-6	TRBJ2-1	TGTGCCAGCAGTCCCGGGCAGGATGAGCAGTTCTTC	CASSPGQDEQFF
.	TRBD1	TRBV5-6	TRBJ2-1	TGTGCCAGCAGCTTCGGGACAGGGGCCTACAATGAGCAGTTCTTC	CASSFGTGAYNEQFF
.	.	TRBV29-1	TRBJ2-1	TGCAGCGGCGCTGGGGGACAGCCCCAGGGGGGGGAGCAGTTCTTC	CSGAGGQPQGGEQFF
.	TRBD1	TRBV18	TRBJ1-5	TGTGCCAGCTCACTCCAGGGGGATCAGCCCCAGCATTTT	CASSLQGDQPQHF
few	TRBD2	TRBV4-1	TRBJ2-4	TGCGCCAGCAGCCCCCGAGGGGCCGAGACTAGCGGGGGTCCCAAAAACATTCAGTACTTC	CASSPRGAETSGGPKNIQYF
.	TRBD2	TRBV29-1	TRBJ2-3	TGCAGCGTTGAGACACAGGGTCTTACTAGCGGGGTCACAGATACGCAGTATTTT	CSVETQGLTSGVTDTQYF
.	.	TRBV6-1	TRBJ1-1	TGTGCCAGCAGTGAAGCGTTCGGCACCATGAACACTGAAGCTTTCTTT	CASSEAFGTMNTEAFF
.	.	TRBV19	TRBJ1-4	TGTGCCAGTAGTGCATCGCAGCTCAAACTGTTTTTT	CASSASQLKLFF
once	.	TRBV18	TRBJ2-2	TGTGCCAGCGCAATTAATGGAGCGGACACCGGGGAGCTGTTTTTT	CASAINGADTGELFF
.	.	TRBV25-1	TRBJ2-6	TGTGCCAGCCAAAGGTCTGGGGCCAACGTCCTGACTTTC	CASQRSGANVLTF
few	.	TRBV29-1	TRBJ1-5	TGCAGCGTTGGAGGGACAAACAATCAGCCCCAGCATTTT	CSVGGTNNQPQHF
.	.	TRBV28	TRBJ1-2	TGTGCCAGCAGTTTAATGGGACGAAGGAGGCACTATGGCTACACCTTC	CASSLMGRRRHYGYTF
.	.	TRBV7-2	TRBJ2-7	TGTGCCAGCAGCTTGATGGGGGGCCACGAGCAGTACTTC	CASSLMGGHEQYF
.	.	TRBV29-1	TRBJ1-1	TGCAGCGTTTTCGAGCGGACAGTGAACACTGAAGCTTTCTTT	CSVFERTVNTEAFF
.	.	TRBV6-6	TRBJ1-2	TGTGCCAGCAGAGGCAAGGCTAACTATGGCTACACCTTC	CASRGKANYGYTF
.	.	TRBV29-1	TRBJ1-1	TGCAGCGTTCGTCAGGGAACTGAAGCTTTCTTT	CSVRQGTEAFF
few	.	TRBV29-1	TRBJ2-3	TGCAGCGGCTCCGGGGTCTCCGGGAAAGATACGCAGTATTTT	CSGSGVSGKDTQYF
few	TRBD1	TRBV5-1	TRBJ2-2	TGCGCCAGCAGCTCGAAGGGGACAGGGTTCGACAGCACCGGGGAGCTGTTTTTT	CASSSKGTGFDSTGELFF
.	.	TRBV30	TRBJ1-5	TGTGCCTGGAGTGCGGGCAATCAGCCCCAGCATTTT	CAWSAGNQPQHF
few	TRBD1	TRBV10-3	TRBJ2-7	TGTGCCAGCCGCAAACCCGGGACAGGTGACGAGCAGTACTTC	CASRKPGTGDEQYF
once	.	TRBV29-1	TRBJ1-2	TGCAGCGCCGTCGAGGGGGTCGGATCCAACTATGGCTACACCTTC	CSAVEGVGSNYGYTF
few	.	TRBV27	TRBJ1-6	TGTGCCAGCCGTTTTGCAGGGGTGGAATCACCCCTCCACTTT	CASRFAGVESPLHF
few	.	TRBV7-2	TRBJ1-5	TGTGCCAGCAGCTTAACCCAAAATCAGCCCCAGCATTTT	CASSLTQNQPQHF
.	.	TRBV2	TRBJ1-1	TGTGCCACCCAGGCCTACCAGGGGCTTAACACTGAAGCTTTCTTT	CATQAYQGLNTEAFF
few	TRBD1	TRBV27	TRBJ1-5	TGTGCCAGCAGTTTCGAGGGGGCTCGCAATCAGCCCCAGCATTTT	CASSFEGARNQPQHF
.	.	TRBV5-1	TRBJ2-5	TGCGCCAGCAGCTTGGAACCCGGGGGACAAGAGACCCAGTACTTC	CASSLEPGGQETQYF
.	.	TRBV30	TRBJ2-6	TGTGCCTGGAGCCGCTCTGGGGCCAACGTCCTGACTTTC	CAWSRSGANVLTF
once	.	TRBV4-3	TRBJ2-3	TGCGCCAGCAGCCAAGGGGCAACCACAGATACGCAGTATTTT	CASSQGATTDTQYF
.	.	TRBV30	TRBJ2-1	TGTGCCTGGAGTAGGGTGGGGCAGGGGTCCTACAATGAGCAGTTCTTC	CAWSRVGQGSYNEQFF
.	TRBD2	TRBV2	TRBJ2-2	TGTGCCAGCAGTGAAAATAGCGGGGCGAACACCGGGGAGCTGTTTTTT	CASSENSGANTGELFF
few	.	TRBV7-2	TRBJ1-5	TGTGCCAGCGCAGGGTTTGGGGATCAGCCCCAGCATTTT	CASAGFGDQPQHF